A selection of T cell receptor beta chains follows, all from one sample in a study of T cell responses to AZD1222 COVID-19 vaccine. Clones were read by immunoSEQ multiplex PCR, and TCRdb kept only the in-frame ones, dropping some. The data show 95,000 to 100,000 clones, 65% to 85% seen once. The material was peripheral blood, obtained 28 days after the second AZD1222 dose. These receptors were taken from an adult who received the AZD1222 COVID-19 vaccine. The CDR3 runs from the conserved cysteine through the conserved F or W. Fields, in order: D gene, V gene, CDR3 protein. A D gene is named only where the DNA matches it firmly.

D gene: .
V gene: TRBV5-1
CDR3 protein: CASSLAGGNEKLFF

D gene: .
V gene: TRBV29-1
CDR3 protein: CSVDTDARDYGYTF

D gene: TRBD1
V gene: TRBV4-1
CDR3 protein: CASSQDFRDRGRRSPLHF

D gene: .
V gene: TRBV9
CDR3 protein: CASSVGRGAGYEQYF

D gene: TRBD2
V gene: TRBV5-4
CDR3 protein: CASSLVAGGPGGTQYF

D gene: TRBD1
V gene: TRBV3-1/TRBV3-2
CDR3 protein: CASSPRTGGAGDTQYF

D gene: .
V gene: TRBV6-2/TRBV6-3
CDR3 protein: CASTPPRAWPLHF

D gene: TRBD2
V gene: TRBV6-5
CDR3 protein: CASSLEGTTPYEQYF

D gene: TRBD1
V gene: TRBV7-9
CDR3 protein: CASRSQGGTGELFF

D gene: .
V gene: TRBV14
CDR3 protein: CASSHTISERPYEQYF

D gene: .
V gene: TRBV6-4
CDR3 protein: CAGPLEGNTIYF

D gene: TRBD1
V gene: TRBV9
CDR3 protein: CASSVGTGDYNEQFF

D gene: .
V gene: TRBV6-6
CDR3 protein: CASSYPDPLEPEQYF

D gene: .
V gene: TRBV2
CDR3 protein: CASMGIVNTEAFF

D gene: TRBD2
V gene: TRBV7-3
CDR3 protein: CASSTRAGPPGELFF

D gene: .
V gene: TRBV12-3/TRBV12-4
CDR3 protein: CASSLASGELFF

D gene: .
V gene: TRBV7-9
CDR3 protein: CASSLKAGELFF

D gene: TRBD2
V gene: TRBV6-5
CDR3 protein: CASSSLAGGPDTQYF

D gene: .
V gene: TRBV7-9
CDR3 protein: CASSFQGSEAFF

D gene: .
V gene: TRBV10-3
CDR3 protein: CAIRRDDAGELFF

D gene: .
V gene: TRBV7-3
CDR3 protein: CASSPIGGRTDTQYF

D gene: TRBD1
V gene: TRBV2
CDR3 protein: CASAGGGAEAFF

D gene: .
V gene: TRBV7-6
CDR3 protein: CASSSGGGYTF

D gene: .
V gene: TRBV2
CDR3 protein: CASSEGARAQHF

D gene: .
V gene: TRBV7-2
CDR3 protein: CASSRRGYEQYF

D gene: TRBD2
V gene: TRBV5-1
CDR3 protein: CASSEAGVGGRADTQYF

D gene: .
V gene: TRBV28
CDR3 protein: CASSPYSYEQYF

D gene: .
V gene: TRBV2
CDR3 protein: CASSVLRPTYEQYF

D gene: .
V gene: TRBV2
CDR3 protein: CASSGSPYSNQPQHF

D gene: .
V gene: TRBV6-5
CDR3 protein: CASVDRHNNEQFF

D gene: TRBD1
V gene: TRBV7-3
CDR3 protein: CASSARGQGDSPLHF

D gene: .
V gene: TRBV19
CDR3 protein: CASSIGRQPGYTF

D gene: TRBD1
V gene: TRBV29-1
CDR3 protein: CSVEDVRTGDYGYTF

D gene: TRBD1
V gene: TRBV5-1
CDR3 protein: CASSLRDRQEIQYF

D gene: TRBD1
V gene: TRBV5-1
CDR3 protein: CASSAKTGGPYNEQFF

D gene: TRBD2
V gene: TRBV5-1
CDR3 protein: CASSLGLAGGYNEQFF

D gene: .
V gene: TRBV7-2
CDR3 protein: CASSLGGTSYNEQFF

D gene: .
V gene: TRBV5-4
CDR3 protein: CASTPGGVAVGTGQYF

D gene: .
V gene: TRBV6-2/TRBV6-3
CDR3 protein: CASSYSPAPGLSYEQYF

D gene: .
V gene: TRBV6-4
CDR3 protein: CASSDGSPGTQYF